Shown below are 21 T cell receptor beta chains from a single sample sequenced in a study of T cell responses to AZD1222 COVID-19 vaccine (dated by TCRdb to about 2021). Explained via the paper, the time point label denotes: about 28 days (+/-7) after the second vaccine dose. The library was generated by the immunoSEQ multiplex PCR assay. TCRdb's version of the immuneACCESS table is confined to in-frame rearrangements and falls short of the full clone set. An unresolved V gene accounts for under half of the shortfall where checked; the remainder is of unknown origin. Here the sample has 120,000 to 150,000 clones; about 92% occur a single time. Clones ranked in the top ten supply under 2% of the sample. The sequenced sample was peripheral blood, obtained 28 days after the second AZD1222 dose. Source of these receptors: an adult who received the AZD1222 COVID-19 vaccine.

This clone was detected once. The V and J genes are TRBV6-5 and TRBJ1-5, with TRBD1 matching 7 bases. Germline V gene sequence: CDR1 MNHEY, CDR2 SVGAGI. V shed 2 bases and J 9 bases; nucleotides not matched to a gene: 4. The CDR3 length is 13 residues. The CDR3 DNA follows: TGTGCCAGCAGTTACACCTCAGGGGGGCCCCAGCATTTT. Its translation: CASSYTSGGPQHF.

V and J are TRBV5-5 and TRBJ2-7; TRBD1 is a possible D gene (5 bases). Trimming cost V 5 bases and J 2 bases, with 14 bases left between them. The CDR3 length is 14 residues. Germline V gene sequence: CDR1 SGHKS, CDR2 YYEKEE (reference sequence). The CDR3 is CASRATGSTYEQYF. The CDR3 region has the DNA TGTGCCAGCAGGGCCACAGGCTCCACCTACGAGCAGTACTTC.

The V call is TRBV5-5, the J call TRBJ2-4; D might be TRBD1 (5 bases). CDR3 length: 16 amino acids. CDR1 SGHKS and CDR2 YYEKEE come from the germline V gene (reference sequence). The V gene lost 1 base and the J gene lost 5 bases, with 16 bases spanning the gap. DNA for the CDR3: TGTGCCAGCAGCTTGAGTCTCGCCGCAGGGCAAAACATTCAGTACTTC. Residues: CASSLSLAAGQNIQYF.

This chain joins TRBV23-1 and TRBJ1-1; 11 nucleotides line up with TRBD1. TRBV23-1 is an ORF for which the function is uncertain. J gave up 10 bases and V 5 bases, and 21 bases lay outside the gene matches. The CDR3 spans 18 residues. CDR3 nucleotides: TGCGCCAGCAGTATAAAGGACAGGGGGCGTAACGGCCGCTCTCGAGCTTTCTTT. The encoded protein is CASSIKDRGRNGRSRAFF.

The rearrangement joins TRBV28 to TRBJ1-1; D possibly corresponds to TRBD1 (6 bases). Trimming pared 4 bases from V and 0 bases from J, leaving 9 bases between. Germline V gene data show CDR1 as MDHEN and CDR2 as SYDVKM. The CDR3 is 14 residues long. The CDR3 nucleotides are TGTGCCAGCAGTTCAGACAGGATGAACACTGAAGCTTTCTTT. Translation gives CASSSDRMNTEAFF.

V and J are TRBV4-2 and TRBJ2-7, with unresolved D. Germline V gene lookup returns CDR1 LGHNA and CDR2 YNFKEQ. This CDR3 region has 15 residues. Deletions cut 0 bases from V and 0 bases from J, with 9 bases between. The CDR3 DNA follows: TGTGCCAGCAGCCAAGAATCACAGAGCTCCTACGAGCAGTACTTC. Protein product: CASSQESQSSYEQYF.

The CDR3 region is CASSLWAYSNQPQHF. CDR3 bases: TGTGCCAGCAGCTTATGGGCATATAGCAATCAGCCCCAGCATTTT. The V call is TRBV7-2, the J call TRBJ1-5; D remains unclear. This CDR3 is built from 15 residues. Germline CDR1 reads SGHTA; CDR2 reads FQGNSA. The V and J ends lost 2 bases and 0 bases respectively, with 8 bases between them.

V is TRBV28 and J is TRBJ2-1, with 12 nucleotides matching TRBD2. CDR1 and CDR2 (germline): MDHEN, SYDVKM. This CDR3 has 14 amino acids. Germline trimming cut 9 bases from V and 12 bases from J; bases unmatched to any gene: 12. The CDR3 bases are TGTGCCAGTCAAGAGGGACTAGCGGGCGGGGGGCAGTTCTTC. Residues: CASQEGLAGGGQFF.

V and J are TRBV4-1 and TRBJ2-5; D is ambiguous. Trimming took 1 base from V and 5 from J, leaving 11 bases between them. CDR1 is MGHRA, CDR2 YSYEKL, per germline. The CDR3 runs 14 residues. DNA of the CDR3: TGCGCCAGCAGCCAAGTGGCGGACGGGGAGACCCAGTACTTC. Protein: CASSQVADGETQYF.

This clone was detected a few times. V gene TRBV10-3 combines with J gene TRBJ2-7, with TRBD1 as a possible D gene (6 bases). This CDR3 spans 14 amino acids. Germline CDR1 reads ENHRY; CDR2 reads SYGVKD. V dropped 4 bases and J dropped 3 bases, with 13 bases sitting between them. The CDR3 region is CAISAIQGLYEQYF. The CDR3 nucleotides read TGTGCCATCAGTGCAATACAGGGCCTCTACGAGCAGTACTTC.

The V call is TRBV18, the J call TRBJ2-7; perhaps TRBD1 as D (6 bases). Germline V gives CDR1 KGHSH, CDR2 LQKENI. The CDR3 covers 15 residues. V dropped 3 bases and J dropped 1 base, with 13 bases sitting between them. CDR3 amino acids: CASSPRRGPSYEQYF. CDR3 in DNA: TGTGCCAGCTCACCCCGCAGGGGTCCATCCTACGAGCAGTACTTC.

This clone was recorded once. V and J are TRBV6-5 and TRBJ2-1; 7 bases match TRBD2. After removal of 4 bases from V and 2 bases from J, the junction contained 5 bases not matched to a gene. The CDR3 is 15 residues long. The germline V gene encodes CDR1 MNHEY and CDR2 SVGAGI. The CDR3 DNA is TGTGCCAGCAGTTCGGGACTAATTCCCTACAATGAGCAGTTCTTC. Protein sequence: CASSSGLIPYNEQFF.

CDR3 in DNA: TGTGCCAGCAGACTCTATCAGGGGGCGGGCAATCAGCCCCAGCATTTT. Its protein is CASRLYQGAGNQPQHF. The chain recombines TRBV28 with TRBJ1-5, with 8 bases lining up with TRBD1. Germline V gene lookup returns CDR1 MDHEN and CDR2 SYDVKM. The CDR3 length is 16 residues. The junction had 9 bases not matched to a gene; V was cut back by 6 bases and J by 2 bases. The full variable domain, rest sourced from reference TRBV28 and TRBJ1-5, is DVKVTQSSRYLVKRTGEKVFLECVQDMDHENMFWYRQDPGLGLRLIYFSYDVKMKEKGDIPEGYSVSREKKERFSLILESASTNQTSMYLCASRLYQGAGNQPQHFGDGTRLSIL.

The rearrangement joins TRBV11-3 to TRBJ1-6; the D is unclear. CDR3 length: 18 residues. Trimming took 3 bases from V and 1 from J, leaving 16 bases between them. Germline V gives CDR1 SGHNT, CDR2 YENEEA. The CDR3 coding sequence is TGTGCCAGCAGCTTTTCGTCGGGCTCGAGGTCCTATAATTCACCCCTCCACTTT. Its translation: CASSFSSGSRSYNSPLHF.

This clone was seen a handful of times. The chain couples TRBV19 to TRBJ2-7; D unclear. Germline values: CDR1 LNHDA, CDR2 SQIVND (reference sequence). CDR3 length equals 14 residues. With 3 bases removed from V and 4 bases from J, the gap between germline ends came to 13 bases. The CDR3 DNA reads TGTGCCAGTAGTATGACGGCGCTAGAGTACGAGCAGTACTTC. Amino acids: CASSMTALEYEQYF. Full variable domain (remainder filled in from reference TRBV19 and TRBJ2-7): DGGITQSPKYLFRKEGQNVTLSCEQNLNHDAMYWYRQDPGQGLRLIYYSQIVNDFQKGDIAEGYSVSREKKESFPLTVTSAQKNPTAFYLCASSMTALEYEQYFGPGTRLTVT.

This clone was picked up a small number of times. The chain employs TRBV9 and TRBJ2-5; TRBD2 might be the D (6 bases). The CDR3 runs to 14 residues. V lost 0 bases and J lost 5, with 11 bases in between. Germline V lookup: CDR1 SGDLS, CDR2 YYNGEE. The CDR3, as DNA: TGTGCCAGCAGCGTAGGCGGGATGGTGGAGACCCAGTACTTC. It encodes CASSVGGMVETQYF.

This rearrangement joins TRBV5-4 to TRBJ2-1; 11 nucleotides match TRBD2. CDR1 SGHNT and CDR2 YYREEE come from the germline V gene (reference sequence). The CDR3 loop spans 15 amino acids. The V and J ends lost 5 bases and 7 bases, in that order; junction bases with no gene match: 8. The CDR3, as DNA: TGTGCCAGCAGTATCAGACTAGCGGGAAGGAATGAGCAGTTCTTC. Amino acid sequence: CASSIRLAGRNEQFF.

V gene TRBV6-5 combines with J gene TRBJ1-5; D gene uncertain. The germline CDR1 and CDR2 sequences are MNHEY and SVGAGI. V lost 6 bases to trimming and J lost 1 base, with 10 bases between them. The CDR3 length is 14 residues. The CDR3 loop is CASRAQQSNQPQHF. CDR3 bases: TGTGCCAGCAGAGCCCAACAGAGCAATCAGCCCCAGCATTTT.

This clone has a handful of counts. The rearrangement uses TRBV19 and TRBJ2-7; possible D gene TRBD2, 5 bases. V lost 0 bases, J lost 2 bases, and 17 bases lay in between. The germline gives CDR1 LNHDA, CDR2 SQIVND (reference sequence). The CDR3 covers 17 residues. The CDR3 region is CASSIDFGSARTYEQYF. The CDR3 DNA follows: TGTGCCAGTAGTATAGATTTTGGGAGCGCAAGAACCTACGAGCAGTACTTC.

The V gene is TRBV6-5, the J gene TRBJ2-7; 11 positions agree with TRBD2. The germline CDR1 and CDR2 sequences are MNHEY and SVGAGI. The CDR3 totals 13 residues. V lost 4 bases to trimming and J lost 6 bases; unmatched junction nucleotides: 2. The CDR3 reads CASSLLAGAEQYF. CDR3 DNA sequence: TGTGCCAGCAGTTTACTAGCGGGAGCCGAGCAGTACTTC.

The genes are TRBV29-1 and TRBJ2-1, with D perhaps TRBD2 (9 bases). CDR3 length: 16 residues. Trimming shortened V by 3 bases and J by 4 bases, and 19 bases separated the two germline ends. Germline V CDR1 and CDR2: SQVTM, ANQGSEA. The CDR3 DNA reads TGCAGCGTTGAGCCTAGCGGGACAGGCCGGTACAATGAGCAGTTCTTC. Amino acids: CSVEPSGTGRYNEQFF.